This T cell receptor (beta chain) came from a study of human T cells and chemical hapten exposure. Study at large: On about 2 cm by about 2 cm of upper inner arm skin, sensitization was performed with 2% DPC.

TCRdb reprocessed the RACE reads with MiXCR, giving one entry per CDR3 protein. Of 80,000 or so distinct CDR3 sequences listed, roughly 10% are singletons. Time point of the sample: patch test 1, 2 weeks after DPC sensitization. The treatment denotes: therapeutic diphenylcyclopropenone sensitization with weekly scalp DPC. Patients had alopecia, were aged 18 to 70, and were not pregnant. Germline lookup yields CDR1 SGHTA and CDR2 FQGNSA. The CDR3 is made up of 15 amino acids. Trimming removed 6 bases at V and 1 base at J, with 14 bases between. General observations from the study: Controls had significantly fewer large CDR3 similarity clusters than were formed by expanded TCRs. PT1 expanded TCR numbers rose with patch test score.

There are a few counts of this clonotype. Its antigen is as yet unknown. The source of this sequence is a woman aged 45-60 years with alopecia areata. Some clones in this sample may be carry-over from other donors' samples. The chain joins TRBV7-2 to TRBJ2-3; D might be TRBD1 (6 bases). The source was whole blood, collected in connection with sensitization to the hapten diphenylcyclopropenone (DPC). CDR3 sequence reads: CASSSDRMGTDTQYF. CDR3 nucleotide sequence: TGTGCCAGCAGTTCTGACAGGATGGGCACAGATACGCAGTATTTT.